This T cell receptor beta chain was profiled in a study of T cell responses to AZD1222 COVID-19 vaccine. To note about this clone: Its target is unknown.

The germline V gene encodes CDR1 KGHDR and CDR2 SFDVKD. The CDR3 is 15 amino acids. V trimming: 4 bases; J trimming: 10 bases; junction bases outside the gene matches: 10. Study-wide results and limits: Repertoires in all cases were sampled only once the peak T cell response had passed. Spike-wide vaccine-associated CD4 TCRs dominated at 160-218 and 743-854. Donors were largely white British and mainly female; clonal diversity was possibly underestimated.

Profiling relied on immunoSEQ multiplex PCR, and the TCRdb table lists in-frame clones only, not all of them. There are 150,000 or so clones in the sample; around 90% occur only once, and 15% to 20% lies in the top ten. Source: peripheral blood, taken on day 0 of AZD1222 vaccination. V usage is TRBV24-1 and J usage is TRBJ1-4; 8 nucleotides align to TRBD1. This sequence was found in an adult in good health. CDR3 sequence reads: CATSDRPVTGGKLFF. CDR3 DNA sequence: TGTGCCACCAGTGACCGACCTGTCACAGGGGGAAAACTGTTTTTT.